This T cell receptor beta chain was retrieved from a study of cytomegalovirus exposure and HLA in healthy donors. Worth noting for this clone: Antigen: not known.

Study results and limitations: The likely explanation for a cluster of highly shared sequence variants was sequencing artifact. Cytomegalovirus-associated status was assigned to about 180 TCR beta chains.

PCR involved 60 Vbeta and 13 Jbeta primers. Some clones are missing from TCRdb's copy, which holds only in-frame ones; the method was immunoSEQ multiplex PCR. This sample yields 150,000 to 200,000 clones, of which around 75% are seen a single time; about 8% belongs to the top ten. Germline values: CDR1 SGHAT, CDR2 FQNNGV. The CDR3 is 14 amino acids. Trimming removed 1 base at V and 3 bases at J, with 10 bases between. This TCR was sampled from a woman between 40 and 55 years old in good health and CMV-seropositive. This rearrangement joins TRBV11-2 to TRBJ2-7; D not resolved. Sequencing input: PBMCs. The CDR3 nucleotides read TGTGCCAGCAGCTTAGCGCACACCAACTACGAGCAGTACTTC. It yields the protein CASSLAHTNYEQYF.